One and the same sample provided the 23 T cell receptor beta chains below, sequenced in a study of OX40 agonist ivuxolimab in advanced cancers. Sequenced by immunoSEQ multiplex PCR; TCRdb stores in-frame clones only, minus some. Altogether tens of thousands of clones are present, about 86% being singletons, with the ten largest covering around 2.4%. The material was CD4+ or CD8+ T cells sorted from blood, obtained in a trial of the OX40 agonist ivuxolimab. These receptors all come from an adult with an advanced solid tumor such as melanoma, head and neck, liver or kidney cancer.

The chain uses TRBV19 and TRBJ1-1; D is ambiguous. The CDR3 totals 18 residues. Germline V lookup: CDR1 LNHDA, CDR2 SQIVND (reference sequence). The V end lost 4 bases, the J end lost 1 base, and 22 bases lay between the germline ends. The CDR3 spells CASSTTSWQALGNTEAFF. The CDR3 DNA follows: TGTGCCAGTAGTACAACCTCTTGGCAGGCCTTAGGGAACACTGAAGCTTTCTTT. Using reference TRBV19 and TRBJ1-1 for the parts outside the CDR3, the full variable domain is DGGITQSPKYLFRKEGQNVTLSCEQNLNHDAMYWYRQDPGQGLRLIYYSQIVNDFQKGDIAEGYSVSREKKESFPLTVTSAQKNPTAFYLCASSTTSWQALGNTEAFFGQGTRLTVV.

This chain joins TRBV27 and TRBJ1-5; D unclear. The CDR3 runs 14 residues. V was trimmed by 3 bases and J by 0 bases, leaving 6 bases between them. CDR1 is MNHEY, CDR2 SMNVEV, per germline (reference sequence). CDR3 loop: CASSFSYSNQPQHF. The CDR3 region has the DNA TGTGCCAGCAGTTTTTCATATAGCAATCAGCCCCAGCATTTT.

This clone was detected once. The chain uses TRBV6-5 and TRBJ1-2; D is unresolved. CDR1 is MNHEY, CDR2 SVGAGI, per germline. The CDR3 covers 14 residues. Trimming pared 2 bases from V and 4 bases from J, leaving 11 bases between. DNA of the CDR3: TGTGCCAGCAGTTACGGGCAGAACCGCTATGGCTACACCTTC. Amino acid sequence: CASSYGQNRYGYTF.

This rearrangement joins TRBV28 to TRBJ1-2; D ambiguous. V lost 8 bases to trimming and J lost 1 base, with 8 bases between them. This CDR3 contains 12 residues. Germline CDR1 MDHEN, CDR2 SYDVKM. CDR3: CASRDINYGYTF. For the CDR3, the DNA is TGTGCCAGCCGAGATATTAACTATGGCTACACCTTC.

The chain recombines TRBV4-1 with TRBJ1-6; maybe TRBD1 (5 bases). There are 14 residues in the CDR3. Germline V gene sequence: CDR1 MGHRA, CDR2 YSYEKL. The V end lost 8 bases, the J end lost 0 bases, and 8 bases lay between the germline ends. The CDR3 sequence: CASRQSSYNSPLHF. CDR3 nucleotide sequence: TGCGCCAGCCGACAGAGCTCCTATAATTCACCCCTCCACTTT.

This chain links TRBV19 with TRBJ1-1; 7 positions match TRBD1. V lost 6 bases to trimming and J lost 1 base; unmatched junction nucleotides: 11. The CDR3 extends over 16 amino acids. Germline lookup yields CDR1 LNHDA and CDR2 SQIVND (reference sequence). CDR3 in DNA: TGTGCCAGTAGGCCCAGGGGGGACCTGAGGAACACTGAAGCTTTCTTT. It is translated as CASRPRGDLRNTEAFF.

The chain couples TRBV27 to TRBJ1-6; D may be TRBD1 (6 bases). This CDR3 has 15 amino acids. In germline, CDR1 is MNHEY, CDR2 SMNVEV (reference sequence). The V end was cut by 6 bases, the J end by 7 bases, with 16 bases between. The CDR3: CASRGRRGANSPLHF. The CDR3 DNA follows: TGTGCCAGCAGGGGGAGGAGGGGGGCCAATTCACCCCTCCACTTT.

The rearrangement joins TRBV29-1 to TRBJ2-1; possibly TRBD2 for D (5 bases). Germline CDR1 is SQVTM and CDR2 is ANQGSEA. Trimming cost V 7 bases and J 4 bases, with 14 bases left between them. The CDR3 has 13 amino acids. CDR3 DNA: TGCAGCGGAGGAGGAGCTGGATACAATGAGCAGTTCTTC. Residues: CSGGGAGYNEQFF.

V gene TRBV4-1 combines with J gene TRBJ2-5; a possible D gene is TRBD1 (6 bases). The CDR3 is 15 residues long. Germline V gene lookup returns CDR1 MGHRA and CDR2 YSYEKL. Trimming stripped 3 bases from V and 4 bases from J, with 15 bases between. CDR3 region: CASSHPRQARETQYF. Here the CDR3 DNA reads TGCGCCAGCAGCCATCCTCGACAGGCCCGAGAGACCCAGTACTTC.

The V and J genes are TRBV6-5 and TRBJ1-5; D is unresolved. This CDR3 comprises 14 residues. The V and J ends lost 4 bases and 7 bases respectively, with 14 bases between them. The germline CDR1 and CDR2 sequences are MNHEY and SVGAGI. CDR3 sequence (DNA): TGTGCCAGCAGTTCCGGAGGGTCGAGGCAGCCCCAGCATTTT. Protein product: CASSSGGSRQPQHF.

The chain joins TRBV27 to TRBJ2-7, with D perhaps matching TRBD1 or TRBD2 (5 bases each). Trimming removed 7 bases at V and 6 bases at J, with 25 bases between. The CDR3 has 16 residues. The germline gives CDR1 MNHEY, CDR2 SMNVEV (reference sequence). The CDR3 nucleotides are TGTGCCAGCACCCCCCGCCCGGGGCCGCCTCCGGGCGAGCAGTACTTC. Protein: CASTPRPGPPPGEQYF.

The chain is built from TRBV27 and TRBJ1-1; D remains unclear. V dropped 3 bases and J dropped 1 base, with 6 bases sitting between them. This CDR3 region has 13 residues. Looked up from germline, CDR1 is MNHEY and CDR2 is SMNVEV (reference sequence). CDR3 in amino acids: CASSFEGNTEAFF. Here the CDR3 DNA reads TGTGCCAGCAGTTTCGAAGGGAACACTGAAGCTTTCTTT.

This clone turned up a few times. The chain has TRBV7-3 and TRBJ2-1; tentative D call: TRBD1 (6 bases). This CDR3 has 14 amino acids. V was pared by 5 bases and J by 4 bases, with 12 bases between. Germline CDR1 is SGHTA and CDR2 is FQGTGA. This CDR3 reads CASSPGVTYNEQFF. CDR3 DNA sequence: TGTGCCAGCAGCCCAGGGGTTACTTACAATGAGCAGTTCTTC.

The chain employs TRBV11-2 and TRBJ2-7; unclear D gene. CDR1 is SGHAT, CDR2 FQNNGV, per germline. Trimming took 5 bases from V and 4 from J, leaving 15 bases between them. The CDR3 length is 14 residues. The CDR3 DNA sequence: TGTGCCAGCAGCCCCACTCGAGTGGGTTACGAGCAGTACTTC. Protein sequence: CASSPTRVGYEQYF. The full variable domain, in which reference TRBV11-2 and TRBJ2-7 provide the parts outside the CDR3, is EAGVAQSPRYKIIEKRQSVAFWCNPISGHATLYWYQQILGQGPKLLIQFQNNGVVDDSQLPKDRFSAERLKGVDSTLKIQPAKLEDSAVYLCASSPTRVGYEQYFGPGTRLTVT.

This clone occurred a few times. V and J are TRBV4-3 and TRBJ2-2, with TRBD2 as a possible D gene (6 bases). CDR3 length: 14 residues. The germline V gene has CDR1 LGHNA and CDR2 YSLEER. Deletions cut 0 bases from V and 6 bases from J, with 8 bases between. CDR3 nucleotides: TGCGCCAGCAGCCAAGAGGGGGGTGCCGGGGAGCTGTTTTTT. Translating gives CASSQEGGAGELFF.

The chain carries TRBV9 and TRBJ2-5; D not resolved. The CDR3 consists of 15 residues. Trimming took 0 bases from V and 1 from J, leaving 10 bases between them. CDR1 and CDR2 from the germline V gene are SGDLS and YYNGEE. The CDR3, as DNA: TGTGCCAGCAGCGTAGGTATTAAGGTCCAAGAGACCCAGTACTTC. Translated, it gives CASSVGIKVQETQYF.

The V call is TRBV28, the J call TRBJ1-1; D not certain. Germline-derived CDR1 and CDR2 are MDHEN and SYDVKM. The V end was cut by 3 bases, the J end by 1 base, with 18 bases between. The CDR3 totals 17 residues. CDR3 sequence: CASSLVLRLSSNTEAFF. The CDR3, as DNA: TGTGCCAGCAGTTTGGTCCTGAGACTCAGTTCGAACACTGAAGCTTTCTTT.

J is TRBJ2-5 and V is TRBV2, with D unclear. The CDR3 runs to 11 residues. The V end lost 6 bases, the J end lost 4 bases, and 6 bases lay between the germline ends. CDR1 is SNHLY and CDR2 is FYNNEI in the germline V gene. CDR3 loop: CASRSLETQYF. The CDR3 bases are TGTGCCAGCAGAAGCCTAGAGACCCAGTACTTC.

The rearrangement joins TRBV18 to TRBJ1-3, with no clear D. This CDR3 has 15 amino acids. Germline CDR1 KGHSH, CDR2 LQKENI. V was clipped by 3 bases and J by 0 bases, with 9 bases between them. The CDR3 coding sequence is TGTGCCAGCTCACCGGGTAGCAGCTCTGGAAACACCATATATTTT. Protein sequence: CASSPGSSSGNTIYF.

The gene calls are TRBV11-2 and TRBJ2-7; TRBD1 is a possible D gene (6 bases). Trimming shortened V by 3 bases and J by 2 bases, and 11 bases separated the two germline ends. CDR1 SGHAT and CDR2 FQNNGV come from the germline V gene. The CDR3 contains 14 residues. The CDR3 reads CASSFRDTTYEQYF. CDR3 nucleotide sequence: TGTGCCAGCAGCTTCCGGGACACCACCTACGAGCAGTACTTC.

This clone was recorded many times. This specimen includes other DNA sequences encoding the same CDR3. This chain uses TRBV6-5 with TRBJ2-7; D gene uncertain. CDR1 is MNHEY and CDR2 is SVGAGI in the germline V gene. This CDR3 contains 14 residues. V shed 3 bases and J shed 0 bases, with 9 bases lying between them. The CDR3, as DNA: TGTGCCAGCAGTTATGCGGATAGCTCCTACGAGCAGTACTTC. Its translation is CASSYADSSYEQYF.

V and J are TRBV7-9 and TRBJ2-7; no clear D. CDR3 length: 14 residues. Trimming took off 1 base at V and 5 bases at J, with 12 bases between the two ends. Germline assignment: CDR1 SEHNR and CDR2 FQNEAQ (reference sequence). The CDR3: CASSLGPNGHEQYF. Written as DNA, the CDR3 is TGTGCCAGCAGCTTAGGACCTAACGGCCACGAGCAGTACTTC.

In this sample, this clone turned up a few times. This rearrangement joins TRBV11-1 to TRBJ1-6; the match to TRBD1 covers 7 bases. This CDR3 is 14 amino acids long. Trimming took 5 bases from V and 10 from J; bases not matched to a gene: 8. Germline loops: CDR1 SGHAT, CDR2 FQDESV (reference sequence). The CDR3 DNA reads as TGTGCCAGCAGCCTTCTGACAGGGCAATCACCCCTCCACTTT. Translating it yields CASSLLTGQSPLHF.